The sequence of this T cell receptor beta chain was determined in a study of blood T cell repertoires in COVID-19. CDR3 size: 16 residues. CDR1 is MDHEN, CDR2 SYDVKM, per germline. Trimming at V came to 3 bases and at J to 4 bases, leaving 10 bases not matched to a gene. TCRdb's copy holds only in-frame clones and misses some; the assay was immunoSEQ multiplex PCR. The table lists 100,000 to 150,000 clones, about 87% of them singletons. Sequenced input: peripheral blood. This receptor was obtained from a woman aged 60-75 years with acute or convalescent COVID-19. The V gene is TRBV28, the J gene TRBJ1-2; TRBD1 matches 8 bases. CDR3 sequence (DNA): TGTGCCAGCAGTTTGAGACCGGGACAGGCGCTCTATGGCTACACCTTC. The encoded protein is CASSLRPGQALYGYTF.